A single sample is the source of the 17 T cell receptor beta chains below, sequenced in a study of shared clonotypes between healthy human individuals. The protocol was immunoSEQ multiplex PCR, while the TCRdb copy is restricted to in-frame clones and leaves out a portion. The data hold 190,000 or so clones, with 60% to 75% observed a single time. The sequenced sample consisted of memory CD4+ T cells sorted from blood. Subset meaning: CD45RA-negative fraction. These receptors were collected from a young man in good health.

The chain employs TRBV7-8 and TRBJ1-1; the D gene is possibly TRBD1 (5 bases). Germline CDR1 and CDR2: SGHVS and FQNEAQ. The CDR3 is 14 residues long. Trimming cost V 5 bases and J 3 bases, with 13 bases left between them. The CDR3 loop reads CASSVLSGDTEAFF. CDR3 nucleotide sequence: TGTGCCAGCAGCGTTCTTTCGGGGGACACTGAAGCTTTCTTT.

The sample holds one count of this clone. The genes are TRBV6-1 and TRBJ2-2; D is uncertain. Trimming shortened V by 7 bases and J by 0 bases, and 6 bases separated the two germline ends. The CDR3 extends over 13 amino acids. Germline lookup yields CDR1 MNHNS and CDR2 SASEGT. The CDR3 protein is CASIRPNTGELFF. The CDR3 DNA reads TGTGCCAGCATTCGTCCGAACACCGGGGAGCTGTTTTTT.

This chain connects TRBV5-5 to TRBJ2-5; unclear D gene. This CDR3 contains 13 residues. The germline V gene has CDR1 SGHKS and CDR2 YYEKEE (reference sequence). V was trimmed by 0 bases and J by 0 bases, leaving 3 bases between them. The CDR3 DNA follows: TGTGCCAGCAGCTTGGCGTACCAAGAGACCCAGTACTTC. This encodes CASSLAYQETQYF.

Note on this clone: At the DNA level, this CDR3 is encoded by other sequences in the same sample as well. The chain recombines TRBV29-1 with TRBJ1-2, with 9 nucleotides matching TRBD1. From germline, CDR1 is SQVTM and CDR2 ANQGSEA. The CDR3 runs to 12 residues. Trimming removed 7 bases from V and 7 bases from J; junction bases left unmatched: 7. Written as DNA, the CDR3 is TGCAGCGCTACCGGGACAGGGACTGGCTACACCTTC. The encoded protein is CSATGTGTGYTF.

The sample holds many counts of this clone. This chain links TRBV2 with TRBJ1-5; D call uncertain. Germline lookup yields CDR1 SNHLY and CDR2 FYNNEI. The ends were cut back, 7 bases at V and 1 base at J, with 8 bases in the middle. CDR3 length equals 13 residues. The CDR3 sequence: CASKPQSNQPQHF. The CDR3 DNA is TGTGCCAGCAAGCCGCAGAGCAATCAGCCCCAGCATTTT.

CDR3 residues: CASSFAGVNTEAFF. CDR3 DNA: TGTGCCAGCAGTTTCGCCGGGGTGAACACTGAAGCTTTCTTT. The chain joins TRBV6-5 to TRBJ1-1; D not resolved. This CDR3 is built from 14 residues. V was clipped by 4 bases and J by 0 bases, with 9 bases between them. Germline assignment: CDR1 MNHEY and CDR2 SVGAGI.

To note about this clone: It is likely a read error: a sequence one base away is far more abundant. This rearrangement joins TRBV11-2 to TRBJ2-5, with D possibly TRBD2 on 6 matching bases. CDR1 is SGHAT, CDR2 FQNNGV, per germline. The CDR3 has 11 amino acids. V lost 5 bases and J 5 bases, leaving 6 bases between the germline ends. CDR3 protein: CASSGGETQYF. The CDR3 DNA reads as TGTGCCAGCAGCGGAGGGGAGACCCAGTACTTC.

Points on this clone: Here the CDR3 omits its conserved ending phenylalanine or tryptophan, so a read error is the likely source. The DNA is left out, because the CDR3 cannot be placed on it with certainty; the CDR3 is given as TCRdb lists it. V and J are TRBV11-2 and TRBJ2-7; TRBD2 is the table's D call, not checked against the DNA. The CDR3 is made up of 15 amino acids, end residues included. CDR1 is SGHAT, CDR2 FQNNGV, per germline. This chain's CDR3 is CASTRDYGPGRLYAS.

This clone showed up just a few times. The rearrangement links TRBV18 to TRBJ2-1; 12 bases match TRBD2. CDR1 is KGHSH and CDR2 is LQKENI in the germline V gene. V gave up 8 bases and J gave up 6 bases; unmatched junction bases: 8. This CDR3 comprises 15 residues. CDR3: CASRVLAGGRNEQFF. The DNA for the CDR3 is TGTGCCAGCCGAGTTCTAGCGGGAGGGCGCAATGAGCAGTTCTTC.

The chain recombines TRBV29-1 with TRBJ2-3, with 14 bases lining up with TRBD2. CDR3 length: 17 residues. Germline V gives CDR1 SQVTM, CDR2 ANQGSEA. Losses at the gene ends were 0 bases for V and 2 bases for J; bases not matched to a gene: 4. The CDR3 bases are TGCAGCGTTGAAGATGGACTAGCGGGAGGCTCCACAGATACGCAGTATTTT. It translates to CSVEDGLAGGSTDTQYF.

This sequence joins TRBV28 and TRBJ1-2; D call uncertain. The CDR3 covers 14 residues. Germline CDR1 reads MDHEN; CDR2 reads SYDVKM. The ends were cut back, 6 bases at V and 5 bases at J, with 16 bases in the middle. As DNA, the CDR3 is TGTGCCAGCAGGAAGGCCATACGGGCTTATGGCTACACCTTC. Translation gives CASRKAIRAYGYTF.

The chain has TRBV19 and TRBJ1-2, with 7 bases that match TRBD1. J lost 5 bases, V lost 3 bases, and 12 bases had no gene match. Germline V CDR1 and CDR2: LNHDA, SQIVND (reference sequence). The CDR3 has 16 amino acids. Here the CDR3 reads CASSIRATGQSYGYTF. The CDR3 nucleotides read TGTGCCAGTAGTATTCGGGCGACGGGACAGTCATATGGCTACACCTTC.

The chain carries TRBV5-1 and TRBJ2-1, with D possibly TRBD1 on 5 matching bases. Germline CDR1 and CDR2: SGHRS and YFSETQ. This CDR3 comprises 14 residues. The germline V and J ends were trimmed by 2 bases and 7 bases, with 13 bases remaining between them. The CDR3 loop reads CASSFGSPGNEQFF. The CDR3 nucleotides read TGCGCCAGCAGCTTTGGATCCCCAGGGAATGAGCAGTTCTTC.

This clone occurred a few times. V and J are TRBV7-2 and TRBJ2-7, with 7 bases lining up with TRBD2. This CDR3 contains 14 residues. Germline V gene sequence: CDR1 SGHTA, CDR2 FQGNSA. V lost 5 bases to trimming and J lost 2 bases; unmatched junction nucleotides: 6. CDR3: CASSPLGGTYEQYF. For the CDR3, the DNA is TGTGCCAGCAGCCCTCTCGGGGGGACCTACGAGCAGTACTTC.

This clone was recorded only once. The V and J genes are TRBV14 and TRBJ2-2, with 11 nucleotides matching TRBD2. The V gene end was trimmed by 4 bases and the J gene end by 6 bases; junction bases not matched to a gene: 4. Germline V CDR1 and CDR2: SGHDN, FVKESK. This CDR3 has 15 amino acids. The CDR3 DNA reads TGTGCCAGCAGCCTACTAGCGGGAGTAGCCGGGGAGCTGTTTTTT. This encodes CASSLLAGVAGELFF.

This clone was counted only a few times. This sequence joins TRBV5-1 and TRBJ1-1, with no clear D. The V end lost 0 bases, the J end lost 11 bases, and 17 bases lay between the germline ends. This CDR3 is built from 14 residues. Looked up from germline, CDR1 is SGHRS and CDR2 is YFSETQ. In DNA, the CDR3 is TGCGCCAGCAGCTTGGGGTACGGAACTATTGTTGCTTTCTTT. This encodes CASSLGYGTIVAFF.

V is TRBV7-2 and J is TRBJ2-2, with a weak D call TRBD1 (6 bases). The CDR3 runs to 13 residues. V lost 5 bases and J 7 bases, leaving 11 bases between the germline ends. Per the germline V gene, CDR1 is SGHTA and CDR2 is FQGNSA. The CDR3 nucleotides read TGTGCCAGCAGCACACAGGGTGGCGGGGAGCTGTTTTTT. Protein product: CASSTQGGGELFF.